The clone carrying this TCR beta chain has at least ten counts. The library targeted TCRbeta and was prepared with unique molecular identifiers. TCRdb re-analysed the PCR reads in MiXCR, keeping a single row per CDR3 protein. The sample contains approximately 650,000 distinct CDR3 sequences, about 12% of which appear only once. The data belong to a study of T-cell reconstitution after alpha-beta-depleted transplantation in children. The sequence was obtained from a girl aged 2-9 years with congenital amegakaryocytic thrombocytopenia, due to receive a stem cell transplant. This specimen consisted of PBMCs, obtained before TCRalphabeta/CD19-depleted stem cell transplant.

CDR3 loop: CASSFTSNTQREETQYF. The CDR3 region has the DNA TGTGCCAGCAGCTTTACCTCCAACACACAGCGGGAAGAGACCCAGTACTTC. The chain employs TRBV7-8 and TRBJ2-5, with a weak D call TRBD2 (6 bases). V was pared by 3 bases and J by 3 bases, with 20 bases between. The CDR3 spans 17 residues. CDR1 and CDR2 (germline): SGHVS, FQNEAQ. The full variable domain, in which reference TRBV7-8 and TRBJ2-5 provide the parts outside the CDR3, is GAGVSQSPRYKVAKRGQDVALRCDPISGHVSLFWYQQALGQGPEFLTYFQNEAQLDKSGLPSDRFFAERPEGSVSTLKIQRTQQEDSAVYLCASSFTSNTQREETQYFGPGTRLLVL.